Presented here are 25 T cell receptor beta chains from one specimen sequenced in a study of Ad26.COV2.S vaccination and SARS-CoV-2 variants. TCRdb's copy holds only in-frame clones and misses some; the assay was immunoSEQ multiplex PCR. There are more than 300,000 clones in the sample; around 89% occur only once, and roughly 6% lies in the top ten. Sample treatment: some 20 received Ad26.COV2.S at low or high dose, single or two shots; about 5 received placebo; per-sample allocation not given. Samples came from day 63 after the first vaccine or placebo injection. This specimen consisted of peripheral blood, obtained in a trial of Ad26.COV2.S vaccine versus placebo. The receptors come from a person aged 18 to 59 who received the Ad26.COV2.S COVID-19 vaccine or a placebo.

In its sample, this clone was seen once. The rearrangement uses TRBV28 and TRBJ2-7; D might be TRBD2 (5 bases). Germline CDR1 is MDHEN and CDR2 is SYDVKM. The CDR3 sequence is 15 residues long. The V end was cut by 7 bases, the J end by 3 bases, with 19 bases between. The CDR3 region has the DNA TGTGCCAGCACCTTACCTCCTGAGGCGGGCTACGAGCAGTACTTC. It translates to CASTLPPEAGYEQYF.

V is TRBV19 and J is TRBJ1-5; a weak D match, TRBD1 (5 bases). Germline assignment: CDR1 LNHDA and CDR2 SQIVND (reference sequence). The V gene lost 5 bases and the J gene lost 6 bases, with 20 bases spanning the gap. This CDR3 comprises 16 residues. Here the CDR3 reads CASSPWVKGASQPQHF. In nucleotides, the CDR3 is TGTGCCAGTAGTCCCTGGGTAAAAGGGGCAAGTCAGCCCCAGCATTTT.

This chain connects TRBV5-4 to TRBJ2-2; TRBD1 is a possible D gene (6 bases). Germline values: CDR1 SGHNT, CDR2 YYREEE (reference sequence). The CDR3 sequence is 14 residues long. Trimming took 0 bases from V and 7 from J, leaving 10 bases between them. CDR3: CASSLEGDVGELFF. DNA of the CDR3: TGTGCCAGCAGCTTGGAGGGGGACGTCGGGGAGCTGTTTTTT.

This chain joins TRBV30 and TRBJ1-5; D is possibly TRBD1 (5 bases). V shed 5 bases and J shed 0 bases, with 11 bases lying between them. This CDR3 has 14 amino acids. The germline gives CDR1 GTSNPN, CDR2 SVGIG (reference sequence). CDR3 sequence: CAWGTGFSNQPQHF. The CDR3 DNA reads TGTGCCTGGGGCACAGGATTTAGCAATCAGCCCCAGCATTTT.

In this sample, this clone turned up once. The J gene is TRBJ2-7, the V gene TRBV7-3; D remains ambiguous. The V gene lost 7 bases and the J gene lost 10 bases, with 8 bases spanning the gap. Germline CDR1 reads SGHTA; CDR2 reads FQGTGA. This CDR3 contains 9 residues. The CDR3 protein is CASNQNQYF. The CDR3 DNA follows: TGTGCCAGCAACCAGAATCAGTACTTC.

The chain employs TRBV6-2 or TRBV6-3 and TRBJ2-6; tentative D call: TRBD1 (7 bases). This CDR3 has 16 residues. CDR1 and CDR2 from the germline V gene are MNHEY and SVGEGT. V was pared by 2 bases and J by 0 bases, with 8 bases between. CDR3 in DNA: TGTGCCAGCAGTTACCAGGGGGGCTCTGGGGCCAACGTCCTGACTTTC. Amino acids: CASSYQGGSGANVLTF.

The V call is TRBV18, the J call TRBJ1-1; weak D call: TRBD1 (5 bases). Deletions cut 1 base from V and 0 bases from J, with 9 bases between. The CDR3 sequence is 15 residues long. Per germline, CDR1 KGHSH and CDR2 LQKENI. In nucleotides, the CDR3 is TGTGCCAGCTCACCACGAGACAGAATGAACACTGAAGCTTTCTTT. This gives the protein CASSPRDRMNTEAFF.

This chain uses TRBV11-3 with TRBJ1-1; D is ambiguous. V lost 4 bases and J 4 bases, leaving 7 bases between the germline ends. In germline, CDR1 is SGHNT, CDR2 YENEEA. This CDR3 is built from 12 residues. In DNA, the CDR3 is TGTGCCAGCAGCTACTCGGGCACTGAAGCTTTCTTT. Translated, it gives CASSYSGTEAFF.

The V call is TRBV11-2, the J call TRBJ2-3; TRBD2 aligns across 7 bases. From germline, CDR1 is SGHAT and CDR2 FQNNGV. The junction had 5 bases not matched to a gene; V was cut back by 2 bases and J by 0 bases. This CDR3 spans 16 amino acids. CDR3 bases: TGTGCCAGCAGCTTATACGGGGGGACTAGCACAGATACGCAGTATTTT. Translating gives CASSLYGGTSTDTQYF.

This chain connects TRBV11-2 to TRBJ1-4; D not certain. This CDR3 has 15 residues. V was cut by 1 base and J by 4 bases, with 10 bases left in between. CDR1 and CDR2 from the germline V gene are SGHAT and FQNNGV. CDR3 protein: CASSLGPGLNEKLFF. CDR3 nucleotides: TGTGCCAGCAGCTTAGGTCCGGGCCTTAATGAAAAACTGTTTTTT.

As regards this clone: Other DNA sequences from this sample encode an identical CDR3 as well. V gene TRBV12-5 combines with J gene TRBJ1-1; D remains ambiguous. V was clipped by 0 bases and J by 4 bases, with 6 bases between them. The germline gives CDR1 LGHNT, CDR2 FRNRAP. This CDR3 has 13 amino acids. The CDR3 nucleotides read TGTGCTAGTGGTTTGGTAGGTGGCACTGAAGCTTTCTTT. It yields the protein CASGLVGGTEAFF.

V usage is TRBV9 and J usage is TRBJ2-5; tentatively, D is TRBD1 (5 bases). This CDR3 has 17 residues. The germline V gene encodes CDR1 SGDLS and CDR2 YYNGEE. Between the trimmed V and J ends, which lost 4 bases and 2 bases, there was a span of 21 bases. The CDR3 coding sequence is TGTGCCAGCAGCTCCGAGACAAGTACAGGCTATCAAGAGACCCAGTACTTC. Its protein product is CASSSETSTGYQETQYF.

V is TRBV11-2 and J is TRBJ2-5; weak D call: TRBD2 (6 bases). The germline gives CDR1 SGHAT, CDR2 FQNNGV. V was cut by 5 bases and J by 0 bases, with 16 bases left in between. This CDR3 is 16 amino acids long. The CDR3 sequence is CASSRRGGRDQETQYF. The CDR3 DNA follows: TGTGCCAGCAGCCGGCGGGGCGGAAGGGACCAAGAGACCCAGTACTTC.

The rearrangement joins TRBV7-2 to TRBJ1-3; 8 bases are shared with TRBD1. In germline, CDR1 is SGHTA, CDR2 FQGNSA. CDR3 length: 15 amino acids. Losses at the gene ends were 3 bases for V and 2 bases for J; bases not matched to a gene: 3. DNA of the CDR3: TGTGCCAGCAGCTTTCAACAGGGGGCTGGAAACACCATATATTTT. Its protein is CASSFQQGAGNTIYF.

V is TRBV4-3 and J is TRBJ2-3; 11 bases map to TRBD2. The CDR3 has 16 amino acids. The V and J ends lost 0 bases and 4 bases, in that order; junction bases with no gene match: 3. The germline gives CDR1 LGHNA, CDR2 YSLEER. The chain's CDR3 is CASSQELAGVADTQYF. DNA for the CDR3: TGCGCCAGCAGCCAAGAACTAGCGGGAGTGGCAGATACGCAGTATTTT.

As for this clone: The sample contains more than one DNA sequence encoding this CDR3. V usage is TRBV6-5 and J usage is TRBJ1-3, with D hard to call. Trimming took off 0 bases at V and 3 bases at J, with 3 bases between the two ends. The CDR3 has 13 residues. Germline-derived CDR1 and CDR2 are MNHEY and SVGAGI. CDR3: CASSYSIGNTIYF. The CDR3 region has the DNA TGTGCCAGCAGTTACTCGATTGGAAACACCATATATTTT.

The chain couples TRBV7-2 to TRBJ2-1, with 9 bases that match TRBD1. Germline CDR1 SGHTA, CDR2 FQGNSA. J gave up 6 bases and V 6 bases, and 3 bases lay outside the gene matches. This CDR3 contains 13 residues. This chain's CDR3 is CASRTTGGNEQFF. The CDR3 nucleotides are TGTGCCAGCAGAACGACAGGGGGCAATGAGCAGTTCTTC. Full variable domain (remainder filled in from reference TRBV7-2 and TRBJ2-1): GAGVSQSPSNKVTEKGKDVELRCDPISGHTALYWYRQSLGQGLEFLIYFQGNSAPDKSGLPSDRFSAERTGGSVSTLTIQRTQQEDSAVYLCASRTTGGNEQFFGPGTRLTVL.

The J gene is TRBJ1-3, the V gene TRBV5-6; no clear D gene. The CDR3 covers 15 residues. With 0 bases removed from V and 0 bases from J, the gap between germline ends came to 7 bases. Germline CDR1 reads SGHDT; CDR2 reads YYEEEE. CDR3: CASSLDATSGNTIYF. The CDR3 coding sequence is TGTGCCAGCAGCTTGGACGCGACCTCTGGAAACACCATATATTTT.

The chain uses TRBV6-2 or TRBV6-3 and TRBJ1-2; D not certain. The germline V gene encodes CDR1 MNHEY and CDR2 SVGEGT. The CDR3 extends over 13 amino acids. Deletions cut 4 bases from V and 8 bases from J, with 14 bases between. The CDR3 sequence is CASSWLMVHGYTF. The CDR3 coding sequence is TGTGCCAGCAGTTGGTTGATGGTGCACGGCTACACCTTC.

This chain connects TRBV5-1 to TRBJ2-7, with D maybe TRBD1 (5 bases). V was trimmed by 4 bases and J by 3 bases, leaving 8 bases between them. CDR3 length: 12 amino acids. In germline, CDR1 is SGHRS, CDR2 YFSETQ. The CDR3 here is CASSPRGYEQYF. The DNA of the CDR3 is TGCGCCAGCAGCCCAAGGGGCTACGAGCAGTACTTC. Filled out from reference TRBV5-1 and TRBJ2-7, the complete variable domain reads KAGVTQTPRYLIKTRGQQVTLSCSPISGHRSVSWYQQTPGQGLQFLFEYFSETQRNKGNFPGRFSGRQFSNSRSEMNVSTLELGDSALYLCASSPRGYEQYFGPGTRLTVT.

The chain employs TRBV19 and TRBJ1-5, with D possibly TRBD1 on 5 matching bases. The CDR3 contains 14 residues. Trimming took 7 bases from V and 6 from J, leaving 16 bases between them. Germline CDR1 reads LNHDA; CDR2 reads SQIVND (reference sequence). The DNA for the CDR3 is TGTGCCAGTAATGCCGGGACCCTTGGTCAGCCCCAGCATTTT. Translated: CASNAGTLGQPQHF.

This clone was seen only a few times. The genes are TRBV5-4 and TRBJ2-1; 8 bases are shared with TRBD1. Trimming removed 4 bases from V and 5 bases from J; junction bases left unmatched: 11. The CDR3 loop spans 16 amino acids. Germline V lookup: CDR1 SGHNT, CDR2 YYREEE (reference sequence). This chain's CDR3 is CASSEGVRGQNNEQFF. CDR3 sequence (DNA): TGTGCCAGCAGCGAAGGTGTCAGGGGGCAAAACAATGAGCAGTTCTTC.

The chain employs TRBV5-5 and TRBJ2-3; D is possibly TRBD1 (5 bases). This CDR3 has 14 residues. Germline V lookup: CDR1 SGHKS, CDR2 YYEKEE (reference sequence). V lost 1 base and J lost 4, with 10 bases in between. This CDR3 reads CASSLKGPADTQYF. In nucleotides, the CDR3 is TGTGCCAGCAGCTTGAAGGGGCCCGCAGATACGCAGTATTTT. Full variable domain (rest looked up from reference TRBV5-5 and TRBJ2-3): DAGVTQSPTHLIKTRGQQVTLRCSPISGHKSVSWYQQVLGQGPQFIFQYYEKEERGRGNFPDRFSARQFPNYSSELNVNALLLGDSALYLCASSLKGPADTQYFGPGTRLTVL.

The V call is TRBV6-5, the J call TRBJ2-7; TRBD1 matches at 9 bases. CDR3 length: 16 amino acids. CDR1 is MNHEY and CDR2 is SVGAGI in the germline V gene. With V trimmed by 7 bases and J by 0 bases, 10 bases remained unmatched. The chain's CDR3 is CASTYSGQGYSYEQYF. The CDR3 DNA sequence: TGTGCCAGCACCTACTCGGGACAGGGCTACTCCTACGAGCAGTACTTC.

The chain links TRBV4-1 to TRBJ1-2, with TRBD1 as a possible D gene (6 bases). This CDR3 is built from 15 residues. CDR1 is MGHRA and CDR2 is YSYEKL in the germline V gene. V was clipped by 4 bases and J by 2 bases, with 14 bases between them. The CDR3 is CASSRQQGPNYGYTF. CDR3 bases: TGCGCCAGCAGCCGCCAACAGGGTCCGAACTATGGCTACACCTTC.